This T cell receptor beta chain was observed in a study of CXCR3-negative and CXCR3-positive naive CD8 T cells. Whole-study context: Per library, roughly 1.4 +/- 0.3 million reads; roughly 130 million TRB reads overall.

Study conclusions and caveats: Partly lower CXCR3 expression followed cryopreservation, and most assays relied on fresh PBMCs. Hydrophobicity was higher for TRB CDR3s found in CXCR3-positive naive cells than in CXCR3-negative naive cells. Naive cells used TRBV-TRBJ genes in much the same way whether CXCR3-negative or CXCR3-positive; memory cells did not.

This CDR3 comprises 14 residues. The germline V gene encodes CDR1 WSHSY and CDR2 SAAADI. Worth noting for this clonotype: Its target is not known.

Libraries of TRB cDNA were made by 5' RACE and carried UMIs. Using the 5' RACE reads, TCRdb records one entry per CDR3 protein without DNA. The table for this sample gives 100,000 to 150,000 distinct CDR3 sequences. Sequenced sample: naive CXCR3+ CD8+ T cells from blood. Documented subset: CD45RO-CCR7+CD27+CD95- naive CD8+ T cells expressing CXCR3 (TNR3+). The J gene is TRBJ1-1, the V gene TRBV10-2; checking the TCRdb D call of TRBD1 is not possible without DNA. The receptor comes from a human donor in good health. Some clones in this sample may be carry-over from other donors' samples. CDR3: CASSPLRTNTEAFF.